This entry lists 20 T cell receptor beta chains sequenced from one sample in a study of early stage breast cancer tumors. The protocol was immunoSEQ multiplex PCR, while the TCRdb copy is restricted to in-frame clones and leaves out a portion. The sample shows almost 55,000 clones, 90% to 95% of them seen only once. Sequenced sample: blood. The origin of the receptors is a person aged 70 to 79 with breast cancer.

The chain has TRBV5-1 and TRBJ1-5, with TRBD1 as a possible D gene (6 bases). This CDR3 spans 15 amino acids. From germline, CDR1 is SGHRS and CDR2 YFSETQ. The germline V and J ends were trimmed by 5 bases and 6 bases, with 18 bases remaining between them. This CDR3 is CASSLDTGMGQPQHF. The CDR3 nucleotides are TGCGCCAGCAGTCTCGATACAGGGATGGGTCAGCCCCAGCATTTT. Filled out from reference TRBV5-1 and TRBJ1-5, the complete variable domain reads KAGVTQTPRYLIKTRGQQVTLSCSPISGHRSVSWYQQTPGQGLQFLFEYFSETQRNKGNFPGRFSGRQFSNSRSEMNVSTLELGDSALYLCASSLDTGMGQPQHFGDGTRLSIL.

J is TRBJ2-3 and V is TRBV18, with D maybe TRBD1 (7 bases). The V end was cut by 3 bases, the J end by 2 bases, with 15 bases between. The CDR3 runs 16 residues. Germline V gene sequence: CDR1 KGHSH, CDR2 LQKENI. The CDR3 reads CASSPAQGGATDTQYF. CDR3 nucleotides: TGTGCCAGCTCACCTGCTCAGGGGGGTGCCACAGATACGCAGTATTTT.

The chain joins TRBV7-9 to TRBJ2-2; no reliable D call. This CDR3 comprises 12 residues. V lost 1 base to trimming and J lost 13 bases, with 10 bases between them. Germline V gene lookup returns CDR1 SEHNR and CDR2 FQNEAQ (reference sequence). The CDR3 here is CASSLGLLGLFF. The DNA of the CDR3 is TGTGCCAGCAGCTTAGGACTCTTGGGGCTGTTTTTT. The full variable domain, in which reference TRBV7-9 and TRBJ2-2 provide the parts outside the CDR3, is DTGVSQNPRHKITKRGQNVTFRCDPISEHNRLYWYRQTLGQGPEFLTYFQNEAQLEKSRLLSDRFSAERPKGSFSTLEIQRTEQGDSAMYLCASSLGLLGLFFGEGSRLTVL.

The J gene is TRBJ1-2, the V gene TRBV5-1; the D gene is possibly TRBD1 (6 bases). The CDR3 is 16 amino acids. The germline V gene has CDR1 SGHRS and CDR2 YFSETQ. V shed 4 bases and J shed 8 bases, with 24 bases lying between them. Here the CDR3 reads CASSQRPGQFVRGYTF. DNA of the CDR3: TGCGCCAGCAGCCAGCGCCCAGGACAGTTCGTACGCGGCTACACCTTC.

In regard to this clone: An end of the junction differs from the germline gene, which may be a read error. The genes are TRBV7-7 and TRBJ2-5; 9 bases align to TRBD2. CDR3 length: 17 residues. Germline lookup yields CDR1 SSHAT and CDR2 FNYEAQ (reference sequence). CDR3 sequence (DNA): TGTGCTAGCAGCTTAGCATCTTATCCTAGCGGGACCAAGACCCAGTACTTC. Its translation: CASSLASYPSGTKTQYF.

V usage is TRBV5-6 and J usage is TRBJ1-1; 9 bases match TRBD1. This CDR3 has 16 residues. Germline CDR1 SGHDT, CDR2 YYEEEE. The J segment lost 4 bases and the V segment lost 5 bases, leaving 12 bases of the junction unmatched. Here the CDR3 DNA reads TGTGCCAGCAGTTTTGGGACAGGGTACCAGGGCACTGAAGCTTTCTTT. The encoded protein is CASSFGTGYQGTEAFF.

The V gene is TRBV4-2, the J gene TRBJ1-3; no definite D call. V dropped 0 bases and J dropped 15 bases, with 9 bases sitting between them. The CDR3 sequence is 11 residues long. The germline V gene has CDR1 LGHNA and CDR2 YNFKEQ. CDR3 bases: TGTGCCAGCAGCCAAGATCAGACTAGATATTTT. Its protein is CASSQDQTRYF.

The chain carries TRBV2 and TRBJ2-2; perhaps TRBD1 as D (5 bases). V lost 4 bases and J 3 bases, leaving 12 bases between the germline ends. From germline, CDR1 is SNHLY and CDR2 FYNNEI. This CDR3 has 15 residues. CDR3 sequence reads: CASSVGRADTGELFF. Written as DNA, the CDR3 is TGTGCCAGCAGTGTGGGCAGGGCCGACACCGGGGAGCTGTTTTTT.

The chain joins TRBV30 to TRBJ1-3; 8 bases agree with TRBD1. Germline loops: CDR1 GTSNPN, CDR2 SVGIG (reference sequence). V lost 5 bases, J lost 4 bases, and 10 bases stayed unmatched. The CDR3 is 15 residues long. The CDR3 nucleotides read TGTGCCTGGTGGGGTCCGACAGGGGCAGGAAACACCATATATTTT. It translates to CAWWGPTGAGNTIYF.

The rearrangement uses TRBV10-3 and TRBJ2-2; TRBD2 aligns across 12 bases. CDR1 is ENHRY and CDR2 is SYGVKD in the germline V gene. V lost 8 bases and J lost 2; bases outside the gene matches: 9. The CDR3 length is 17 residues. The CDR3 spells CAIGLAGGRGNTGELFF. As DNA, the CDR3 is TGTGCCATCGGGCTAGCGGGAGGGCGGGGTAACACCGGGGAGCTGTTTTTT.

The V and J genes are TRBV5-1 and TRBJ1-3; no clear D. Per germline, CDR1 SGHRS and CDR2 YFSETQ. With 7 bases removed from V and 0 bases from J, the gap between germline ends came to 8 bases. The CDR3 loop spans 13 amino acids. The CDR3 sequence: CASGGTSGNTIYF. CDR3 coding DNA: TGCGCCAGCGGCGGTACCTCTGGAAACACCATATATTTT.

The CDR3 region is CASSTRDRVYEQYF. The CDR3 DNA reads TGTGCCAGTAGTACCCGGGACAGGGTCTACGAGCAGTACTTC. The chain links TRBV19 to TRBJ2-7; TRBD1 matches at 9 bases. The ends lost 4 bases at V and 3 bases at J; junction bases unmatched: 4. The CDR3 extends over 14 amino acids. CDR1 is LNHDA, CDR2 SQIVND, per germline (reference sequence).

The gene calls are TRBV30 and TRBJ1-2; D not certain. The V end lost 0 bases, the J end lost 4 bases, and 12 bases lay between the germline ends. In germline, CDR1 is GTSNPN, CDR2 SVGIG (reference sequence). This CDR3 region has 14 residues. The chain's CDR3 is CAWSVIRLSYGYTF. CDR3 DNA: TGTGCCTGGAGTGTTATCAGGCTCTCCTATGGCTACACCTTC.

This clone was seen a handful of times. The CDR3 bases are TGTGCCAGCAGGGGACAGGGAGGAGGATCACCCCTCCACTTT. It yields the protein CASRGQGGGSPLHF. V is TRBV6-5 and J is TRBJ1-6; TRBD1 agrees at 9 bases. V lost 6 bases and J lost 10; bases outside the gene matches: 7. The CDR3 extends over 14 amino acids. Germline V gene lookup returns CDR1 MNHEY and CDR2 SVGAGI.

Comment on this clone: The sample carries other DNA sequences with the same CDR3. The chain has TRBV30 and TRBJ1-2; D ambiguous. Germline CDR1 and CDR2: GTSNPN and SVGIG (reference sequence). Trimming took 2 bases from V and 1 from J, leaving 8 bases between them. This CDR3 spans 13 amino acids. For the CDR3, the DNA is TGTGCCTGGAGTCCCACGGGTAACTATGGCTACACCTTC. This gives the protein CAWSPTGNYGYTF.

This clone was counted once. The chain joins TRBV5-6 to TRBJ1-2, with a possible D match to TRBD1 (6 bases). Trimming took 4 bases from V and 8 from J, leaving 18 bases between them. Germline V gives CDR1 SGHDT, CDR2 YYEEEE. CDR3 length: 14 residues. DNA of the CDR3: TGTGCCAGCAGCCCAGGGGCCCGCTCTAAAGGCTACACCTTC. This codes for CASSPGARSKGYTF.

The CDR3 sequence: CASSQVAGNTEAFF. The CDR3 bases are TGTGCCAGCAGCCAAGTCGCGGGGAACACTGAAGCTTTCTTT. The chain combines TRBV14 with TRBJ1-1; D unclear. Trimming removed 1 base from V and 1 base from J, with 7 bases in between. The CDR3 length is 14 residues. The germline V gene has CDR1 SGHDN and CDR2 FVKESK. The complete variable domain, with remaining parts taken from reference TRBV14 and TRBJ1-1, reads EAGVTQFPSHSVIEKGQTVTLRCDPISGHDNLYWYRRVMGKEIKFLLHFVKESKQDESGMPNNRFLAERTGGTYSTLKVQPAELEDSGVYFCASSQVAGNTEAFFGQGTRLTVV.

In this sample, this clone turned up once. J is TRBJ2-7 and V is TRBV27; 10 bases line up with TRBD2. The CDR3 extends over 14 amino acids. Germline values: CDR1 MNHEY, CDR2 SMNVEV (reference sequence). The V and J ends lost 5 bases and 1 base, in that order; junction bases with no gene match: 2. This CDR3 is CASSKLAGSYEQYF. CDR3 nucleotides: TGTGCCAGCAGTAAACTAGCGGGATCCTACGAGCAGTACTTC.

CDR3 sequence reads: CASRASGGHNEQFF. CDR3 nucleotides: TGTGCCAGCAGGGCTAGCGGGGGGCACAATGAGCAGTTCTTC. The V gene is TRBV4-2, the J gene TRBJ2-1; TRBD2 agrees at 11 bases. This CDR3 region has 14 residues. Germline V gene lookup returns CDR1 LGHNA and CDR2 YNFKEQ. Losses at the gene ends were 6 bases for V and 5 bases for J; bases not matched to a gene: 3.

The chain combines TRBV19 with TRBJ2-7; no clear D. CDR3 size: 11 residues. Trimming shortened V by 7 bases and J by 2 bases, and 6 bases separated the two germline ends. Germline CDR1 is LNHDA and CDR2 is SQIVND (reference sequence). CDR3 region: CASMGPYEQYF. The CDR3 DNA reads TGTGCCAGTATGGGCCCCTACGAGCAGTACTTC. Complete variable domain (other parts from reference TRBV19 and TRBJ2-7): DGGITQSPKYLFRKEGQNVTLSCEQNLNHDAMYWYRQDPGQGLRLIYYSQIVNDFQKGDIAEGYSVSREKKESFPLTVTSAQKNPTAFYLCASMGPYEQYFGPGTRLTVT.